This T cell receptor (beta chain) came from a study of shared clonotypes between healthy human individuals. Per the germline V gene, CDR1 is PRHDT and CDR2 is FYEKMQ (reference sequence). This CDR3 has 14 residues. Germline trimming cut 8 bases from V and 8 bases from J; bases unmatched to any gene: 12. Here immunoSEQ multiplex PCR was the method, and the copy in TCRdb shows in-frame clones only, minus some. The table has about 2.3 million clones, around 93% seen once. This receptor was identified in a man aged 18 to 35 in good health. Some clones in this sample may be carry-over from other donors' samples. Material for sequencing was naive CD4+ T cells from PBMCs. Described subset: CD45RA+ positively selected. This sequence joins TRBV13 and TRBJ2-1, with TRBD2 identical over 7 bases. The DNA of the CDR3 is TGTGCCAGCGGATCCGAGCGGGACCCCCATGAGCAGTTCTTC. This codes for CASGSERDPHEQFF.